This T cell receptor (beta chain) was captured by sequencing in a study of blood T cell repertoires in COVID-19. Background on the study: T cells, B-cell-depleted T cells, or PBMCs supplied cDNA or gDNA.

Patients at the Seattle site were enrolled during active infection and followed longitudinally. V gave up 5 bases and J gave up 7 bases, with 12 bases separating them. In germline, CDR1 is SGHNT, CDR2 YENEEA. The CDR3 covers 13 residues. Original processing notes: Amplification from reference gene primers served as the basis for estimated nucleated cell counts. The method was immunoSEQ multiplex PCR; TCRdb's version includes in-frame clones alone and lacks a portion of them. V and J calls and clone size are as listed in that table; D and trimming were resolved from the DNA. Among about 300,000 clones, roughly nine tenths were seen once, and the ten largest hold about 2.2%.

Source material: peripheral blood. V and J are TRBV11-3 and TRBJ2-1; D perhaps matches TRBD1 (6 bases). The receptor was derived from a woman under 40 with COVID-19, enrolled during active disease. The CDR3 reads CASSGIRGNEQFF. CDR3 nucleotide sequence: TGTGCCAGCAGCGGGATAAGGGGGAATGAGCAGTTCTTC.